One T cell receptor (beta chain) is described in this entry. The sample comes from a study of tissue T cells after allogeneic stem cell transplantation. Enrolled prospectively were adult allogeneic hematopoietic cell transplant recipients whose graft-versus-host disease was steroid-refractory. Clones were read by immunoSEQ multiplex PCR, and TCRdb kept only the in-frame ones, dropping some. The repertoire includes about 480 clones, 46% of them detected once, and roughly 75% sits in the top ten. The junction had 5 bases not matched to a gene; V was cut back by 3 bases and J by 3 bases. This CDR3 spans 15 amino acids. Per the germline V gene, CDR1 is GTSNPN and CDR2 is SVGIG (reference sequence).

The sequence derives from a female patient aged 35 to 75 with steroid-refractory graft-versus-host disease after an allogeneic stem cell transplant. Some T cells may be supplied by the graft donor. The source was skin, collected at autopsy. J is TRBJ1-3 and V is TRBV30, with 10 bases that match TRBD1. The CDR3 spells CAWRSGQGYGNTIYF. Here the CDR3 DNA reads TGTGCCTGGAGGTCGGGACAGGGGTATGGAAACACCATATATTTT.